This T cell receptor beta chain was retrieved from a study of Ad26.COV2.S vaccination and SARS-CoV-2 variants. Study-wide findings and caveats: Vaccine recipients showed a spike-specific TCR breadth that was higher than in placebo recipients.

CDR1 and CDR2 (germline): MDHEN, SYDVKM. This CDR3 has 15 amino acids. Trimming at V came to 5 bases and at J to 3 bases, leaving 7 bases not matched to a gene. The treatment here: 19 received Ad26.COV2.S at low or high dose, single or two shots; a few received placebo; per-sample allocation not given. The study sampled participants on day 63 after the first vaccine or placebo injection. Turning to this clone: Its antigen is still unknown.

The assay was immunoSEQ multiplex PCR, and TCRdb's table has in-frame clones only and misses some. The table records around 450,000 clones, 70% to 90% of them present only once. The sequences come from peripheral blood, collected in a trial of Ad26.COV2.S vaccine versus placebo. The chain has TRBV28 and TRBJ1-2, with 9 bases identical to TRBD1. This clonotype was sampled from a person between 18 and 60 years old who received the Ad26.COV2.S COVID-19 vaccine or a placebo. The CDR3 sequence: CASSQQGAGDYGYTF. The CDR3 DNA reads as TGTGCCAGCAGTCAACAGGGGGCGGGGGACTATGGCTACACCTTC.